Listed below are T cell receptor beta chains from one sample, sequenced in a study of shared clonotypes between healthy human individuals. Using immunoSEQ multiplex PCR, the repertoire was profiled, and TCRdb retains in-frame clones only, with some absent. The repertoire holds about 2,500,000 clones, with 90% to 95% as singletons. Sequences were obtained from naive CD4+ T cells sorted from blood. These receptors were taken from a man aged 18 to 35 in good health. The CDR3 runs from the conserved cysteine through the conserved F or W. A D gene is named only where the DNA matches it firmly. The size field is filled for only some rows; it gives once, few, many or a size class.

v_gene	abundance	len	d_gene	j_gene	CDR3nt	CDR3aa
TRBV6-5	once	14	NA	TRBJ2-7	TGTGCCAGCAGTTACTTAGGGACCCCCGGCGAGCAGTACTTC	CASSYLGTPGEQYF
TRBV5-1	NA	12	NA	TRBJ1-1	TGCGCCAGCAGCTTAACAGGAACTGAAGCTTTCTTT	CASSLTGTEAFF
TRBV7-9	once	13	NA	TRBJ2-2	TGTGCCAGCAGGACGCGGGTAGCCGGGGAGCTGTTTTTT	CASRTRVAGELFF
TRBV10-2	NA	16	NA	TRBJ2-4	TGCGCCAGCAGTGCTCTAACGGAGCTAGCCAAAAACATTCAGTACTTC	CASSALTELAKNIQYF
TRBV5-8	NA	15	TRBD2	TRBJ2-5	TGTGCCAGCAGCTTACGGACTAGCGGGAGTGAGACCCAGTACTTC	CASSLRTSGSETQYF
TRBV27	NA	15	NA	TRBJ1-2	TGTGCCAGCAGTTTTGGGGGCGGTAGGAACTATGGCTACACCTTC	CASSFGGGRNYGYTF
TRBV6-5	NA	14	NA	TRBJ2-7	TGTGCCAGCACTGAAGCCGGGGGTTTACTCGAGCAGTACTTC	CASTEAGGLLEQYF
TRBV25-1	NA	13	NA	TRBJ1-2	TGTGCCAGCAGTTACACAGGTTCCTTTGGCTACACCTTC	CASSYTGSFGYTF
TRBV6-5	NA	12	NA	TRBJ2-7	TGTGCCAGCAGACAGGGACCTCGGGAGCAGTACTTC	CASRQGPREQYF
TRBV6-4	once	15	TRBD1	TRBJ2-7	TGTGCCATCCAAAAGGGACAGGGGTCCTCCTACGAGCAGTACTTC	CAIQKGQGSSYEQYF
TRBV30	NA	15	NA	TRBJ1-2	TGTGCCTGGAGTGTCGGGGGAGGGGGGCTATCCCGCTGCACCTTC	CAWSVGGGGLSRCTF
TRBV6-5	NA	14	TRBD1	TRBJ2-3	TGTGCCAGCAGTCGCGGACAGGGCAATCAGCCCCAGTATTTT	CASSRGQGNQPQYF
TRBV10-3	NA	14	NA	TRBJ2-3	TGTGCCATCAGTGAGTCTTCAGGCACAGATACGCAGTATTTT	CAISESSGTDTQYF
TRBV9	NA	14	NA	TRBJ2-7	TGTGCCAGCAGCGTAGGGCAGTCCGCCTACGAGCAGTACTTC	CASSVGQSAYEQYF
TRBV7-3	NA	13	NA	TRBJ1-1	TGTGCCAGCAGCACACAGGGCGGGACTGAAGCTTTCTTT	CASSTQGGTEAFF
TRBV29-1	NA	12	NA	TRBJ2-7	TGCAGCGTTGAATTGAACTCCTACGAGCAGTACTTC	CSVELNSYEQYF
TRBV5-4	NA	14	NA	TRBJ1-6	TGTGCCAGCAGCTTGGGGTCCGCAAATTCACCCCTCCACTTT	CASSLGSANSPLHF
TRBV11-2	NA	15	TRBD2	TRBJ2-2	TGTGCCAGCAGCCCCCGTAGCGGGAGGATCGGGGAGCTGTTTTTT	CASSPRSGRIGELFF
TRBV4-1	NA	12	NA	TRBJ2-3	TGCGCCAGCAGCCAGAACGGGGATACGCAGTATTTT	CASSQNGDTQYF
TRBV4-1	NA	15	NA	TRBJ1-2	TGCGCCAGCAGCCAAGATAACAGCTTAAACTATGGCTACACCTTC	CASSQDNSLNYGYTF
TRBV2	NA	13	TRBD1	TRBJ1-2	TGTGCCAGCAGTGGGACAGGCCCTGAGGGCTACACCTTC	CASSGTGPEGYTF
TRBV9	NA	15	TRBD1	TRBJ2-1	TGTGCCAGCAGCGTAGATGCAGGGGGAAACAATGAGCAGTTCTTC	CASSVDAGGNNEQFF
TRBV7-2	NA	14	NA	TRBJ1-1	TGTGCCAGCAGCGTACAGGGCCTCGGAACTGAAGCTTTCTTT	CASSVQGLGTEAFF
TRBV10-1	NA	13	NA	TRBJ2-1	TGCGCCAGCAGCACAGGGTTGGGCAATGAGCAGTTCTTC	CASSTGLGNEQFF
TRBV7-9	NA	13	NA	TRBJ2-5	TGTGCCAGCCGGACCGGGGGCGAGGAGACCCAGTACTTC	CASRTGGEETQYF
TRBV6-1	NA	13	TRBD1	TRBJ1-1	TGTGCCAGCGCAGGGGGAAGGGGCACTGAAGCTTTCTTT	CASAGGRGTEAFF
TRBV6-5	NA	15	NA	TRBJ1-1	TGTGCCAGCAGTTCGTCGAGGACGGTTGGCACTGAAGCTTTCTTT	CASSSSRTVGTEAFF
TRBV7-8	NA	13	NA	TRBJ1-2	TGTGCCAGCACCCCCCCGGGGGCCTATGGCTACACCTTC	CASTPPGAYGYTF
TRBV20-1	NA	11	NA	TRBJ1-1	TGCAGTGCTCTCCTGAACACTGAAGCTTTCTTT	CSALLNTEAFF
TRBV18	few	13	NA	TRBJ1-5	TGTGCCAGCTCACCGCACAGGGATCAGCCCCAGCATTTT	CASSPHRDQPQHF
TRBV5-1	NA	15	TRBD1	TRBJ2-3	TGCGCCAGCAGCCCCGGGACAGGGGGTACAGATACGCAGTATTTT	CASSPGTGGTDTQYF
TRBV19	NA	17	NA	TRBJ1-5	TGTGCCAGTAGTAACAGGGAAGTGAGTGCCCACAATCAGCCCCAGCATTTT	CASSNREVSAHNQPQHF